This T cell receptor beta chain was sequenced during a study of T cells in Graves' hyperthyroidism and ophthalmopathy. Findings and caveats of the study: In validation, the model predicted ophthalmopathy. These predictions came a median roughly six months before onset.

Of note for this clonotype: Its antigen is currently unknown.

Germline V gene data show CDR1 as MNHNY and CDR2 as SVGAGI (reference sequence). This CDR3 is 16 amino acids long. Trimming removed 0 bases from V and 1 base from J; junction bases left unmatched: 3. Amplified regions were TCR beta CDR3 sequences from RNA transcripts. RT-PCR in the first round (using the HTBI primer set) targeted the TCR CDR3. One entry per CDR3 protein results from TCRdb running MiXCR on the multiplex PCR reads. The repertoire holds 500,000 to 650,000 distinct CDR3 sequences, 15% to 20% seen once, with about half in the top ten. A patient was excluded if there was uncontrolled infection, other autoimmune disease, pregnancy or lactation.

Source material: blood. The gene calls are TRBV6-6 and TRBJ1-1, with 9 bases matching TRBD1. This clonotype originated in a man aged 35-49 years with Graves' ophthalmopathy. The CDR3 loop reads CASSYSTGGRNTEAFF. Written as DNA, the CDR3 is TGTGCCAGCAGTTACTCAACAGGGGGCCGGAACACTGAAGCTTTCTTT.